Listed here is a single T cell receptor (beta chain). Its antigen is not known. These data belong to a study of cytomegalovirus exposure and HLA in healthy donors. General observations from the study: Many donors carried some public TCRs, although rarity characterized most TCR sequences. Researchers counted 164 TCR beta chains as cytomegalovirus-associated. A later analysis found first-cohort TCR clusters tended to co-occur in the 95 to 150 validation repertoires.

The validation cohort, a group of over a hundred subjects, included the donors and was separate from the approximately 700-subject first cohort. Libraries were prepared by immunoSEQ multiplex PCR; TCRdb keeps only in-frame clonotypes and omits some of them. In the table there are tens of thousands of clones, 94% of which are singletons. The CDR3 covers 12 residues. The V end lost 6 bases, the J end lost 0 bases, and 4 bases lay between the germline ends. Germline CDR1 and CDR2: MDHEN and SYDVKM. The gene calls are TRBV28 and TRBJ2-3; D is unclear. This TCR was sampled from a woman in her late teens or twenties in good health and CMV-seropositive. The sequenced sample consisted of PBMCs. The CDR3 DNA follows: TGTGCCAGCAGCCAAAGCACAGATACGCAGTATTTT. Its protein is CASSQSTDTQYF.